These 4 T cell receptor beta chains were all obtained from the same sample, sequenced in a study of blood T cell repertoires in COVID-19. Sequencing used immunoSEQ multiplex PCR; TCRdb keeps in-frame clones, though not all of them. Here the sample spans 200,000 to 250,000 clones, under 90% being singletons. The sequenced material came from peripheral blood. Every receptor here comes from a man aged 25-45 years with active or convalescent COVID-19.

This clone was found once. The chain joins TRBV5-8 to TRBJ2-3, with 14 positions matching TRBD2. The CDR3 has 15 amino acids. The V gene end was trimmed by 0 bases and the J gene end by 7 bases; junction bases not matched to a gene: 1. Germline V gene data show CDR1 as SGHTS and CDR2 as YDEGEE. The CDR3 DNA is TGTGCCAGCAGCTTGGGACTAGCGGGAGGGAATACGCAGTATTTT. Translated, it gives CASSLGLAGGNTQYF.

This clone appeared a few times. This rearrangement joins TRBV7-8 to TRBJ2-2, with TRBD2 matching 7 bases. Germline CDR1 is SGHVS and CDR2 is FQNEAQ. The CDR3 is made up of 16 amino acids. The ends lost 2 bases at V and 6 bases at J; junction bases unmatched: 9. The CDR3 nucleotides read TGTGCCAGCAGCTTACCTCGCGGGGGTGGTTCCGGGGAGCTGTTTTTT. This codes for CASSLPRGGGSGELFF.

This chain links TRBV1 with TRBJ2-5; the table's D call TRBD2 went unverified against the DNA. TRBV1 is marked as a pseudogene. The CDR3 has 17 amino acids. The CDR3 DNA reads as TGCACCAGCAGCCAAGATCTGGGACTAGCGGCATCAGAGACCCAGTACTTC. Translated, it gives CTSSQDLGLAASETQYF.

V is TRBV10-3 and J is TRBJ1-1; tentative D call: TRBD1 (6 bases). The CDR3 contains 14 residues. Per germline, CDR1 ENHRY and CDR2 SYGVKD. V was clipped by 0 bases and J by 4 bases, with 9 bases between them. CDR3 protein: CAISESVGATEAFF. The CDR3 DNA is TGTGCCATCAGTGAGTCGGTGGGGGCCACTGAAGCTTTCTTT.